The rows below give T cell receptor beta chains drawn from one sample of a study of blood T cell repertoires in COVID-19. Clones were read by immunoSEQ multiplex PCR, and TCRdb kept only the in-frame ones, dropping some. The sample lists 200,000 to 300,000 clones, around 87% occurring once. The sample comprised peripheral blood. Receptors originate from a woman in her fifties or sixties with COVID-19, enrolled during active disease. The CDR3 runs from the conserved cysteine through the conserved F or W. The D gene is left open where the match is weak. For some rows the clone size is stated as once, few or many, or as a class when expanded; others skip it.

CDR3aa: CASSLGTGSTNEKLFF
CDR3nt: TGCGCCAGCAGCCTTGGGACAGGGAGCACTAATGAAAAACTGTTTTTT
d_gene: TRBD1
len: 16
v_gene: TRBV5-1
j_gene: TRBJ1-4
abundance: .

CDR3aa: CSASRRGGEQFF
CDR3nt: TGCAGTGCTAGTCGTAGGGGGGGTGAGCAGTTCTTC
d_gene: .
len: 12
v_gene: TRBV20-1
j_gene: TRBJ2-1
abundance: .

CDR3aa: CATSDTNFRNNEQFF
CDR3nt: TGTGCCACCAGTGATACTAACTTCCGGAACAATGAGCAGTTCTTC
d_gene: .
len: 15
v_gene: TRBV24-1
j_gene: TRBJ2-1
abundance: .

CDR3aa: CAISESAPSTGELFF
CDR3nt: TGTGCCATCAGTGAGTCAGCACCATCCACCGGGGAGCTGTTTTTT
d_gene: .
len: 15
v_gene: TRBV10-3
j_gene: TRBJ2-2
abundance: .

CDR3aa: CSAGNAHNSPLHF
CDR3nt: TGTTCCGCGGGTAATGCCCATAATTCACCCCTCCACTTT
d_gene: .
len: 13
v_gene: TRBV6-5
j_gene: TRBJ1-6
abundance: .

CDR3aa: CSAFRVDEQFF
CDR3nt: TGCAGTGCCTTCCGAGTGGATGAGCAGTTCTTC
d_gene: .
len: 11
v_gene: TRBV20-1
j_gene: TRBJ2-1
abundance: .

CDR3aa: CSVEDPGYSGNTIYF
CDR3nt: TGCAGCGTTGAAGATCCGGGATACTCTGGAAACACCATATATTTT
d_gene: .
len: 15
v_gene: TRBV29-1
j_gene: TRBJ1-3
abundance: few

CDR3aa: CASSVEGSGYEQYF
CDR3nt: TGTGCCAGCAGCGTAGAGGGTAGCGGCTACGAGCAGTACTTC
d_gene: .
len: 14
v_gene: TRBV9
j_gene: TRBJ2-7
abundance: .

CDR3aa: CASRADISFSGNTIYF
CDR3nt: TGTGCCAGCAGGGCCGACATCTCTTTCTCTGGAAACACCATATATTTT
d_gene: .
len: 16
v_gene: TRBV2
j_gene: TRBJ1-3
abundance: once

CDR3aa: CASSLSSQPQHF
CDR3nt: TGTGCCAGCAGTTTGTCCAGTCAGCCCCAGCATTTT
d_gene: .
len: 12
v_gene: TRBV28
j_gene: TRBJ1-5
abundance: .

CDR3aa: CASSPSARGQAGGRQYF
CDR3nt: TGTGCCAGCAGTCCCTCCGCACGTGGACAGGCGGGCGGAAGGCAGTATTTT
d_gene: TRBD1
len: 17
v_gene: TRBV7-3
j_gene: TRBJ2-3
abundance: .

CDR3aa: CASSARDRVSYNEQFF
CDR3nt: TGTGCCAGCAGTGCCCGGGACAGGGTCTCCTACAATGAGCAGTTCTTC
d_gene: TRBD1
len: 16
v_gene: TRBV6-1
j_gene: TRBJ2-1
abundance: .

CDR3aa: CASSYSSQGMETQYF
CDR3nt: TGTGCCAGCAGTTACTCGAGCCAGGGTATGGAGACCCAGTACTTC
d_gene: .
len: 15
v_gene: TRBV6-5
j_gene: TRBJ2-5
abundance: once

CDR3aa: CASSVAITYNEQFF
CDR3nt: TGTGCCAGCAGCGTAGCTATAACCTACAATGAGCAGTTCTTC
d_gene: .
len: 14
v_gene: TRBV9
j_gene: TRBJ2-1
abundance: .

CDR3aa: CASSSRTGGNQPQHF
CDR3nt: TGTGCCAGTAGTAGCAGGACAGGGGGCAATCAGCCCCAGCATTTT
d_gene: TRBD1
len: 15
v_gene: TRBV19
j_gene: TRBJ1-5
abundance: .

CDR3aa: CATSDQRTGTEQYF
CDR3nt: TGTGCCACCAGTGATCAACGGACAGGGACGGAGCAGTACTTC
d_gene: TRBD1
len: 14
v_gene: TRBV24-1
j_gene: TRBJ2-7
abundance: .

CDR3aa: CASSYGRDGTDTQYF
CDR3nt: TGTGCCAGCAGTTACGGGCGGGATGGCACAGATACGCAGTATTTT
d_gene: .
len: 15
v_gene: TRBV6-5
j_gene: TRBJ2-3
abundance: .

CDR3aa: CASRRGGTSNTGELFF
CDR3nt: TGTGCCAGCCGACGGGGGGGCACCTCGAACACCGGGGAGCTGTTTTTT
d_gene: TRBD2
len: 16
v_gene: TRBV7-3
j_gene: TRBJ2-2
abundance: .

CDR3aa: CAWTLGGGPYNSPLHF
CDR3nt: TGTGCCTGGACCTTGGGGGGGGGCCCCTATAATTCACCCCTCCACTTT
d_gene: .
len: 16
v_gene: TRBV30
j_gene: TRBJ1-6
abundance: .

CDR3aa: CASSSRSGTDRVSDTQYF
CDR3nt: TGTGCCAGCAGCTCCCGGAGTGGGACAGACAGGGTATCAGATACGCAGTATTTT
d_gene: TRBD1
len: 18
v_gene: TRBV7-6
j_gene: TRBJ2-3
abundance: .

CDR3aa: CASSMVVQGSPLHF
CDR3nt: TGTGCCAGTAGTATGGTGGTTCAGGGGTCACCCCTCCACTTT
d_gene: .
len: 14
v_gene: TRBV19
j_gene: TRBJ1-6
abundance: few

CDR3aa: CSLRQGGTEAFF
CDR3nt: TGCAGCCTCCGACAGGGGGGCACTGAAGCTTTCTTT
d_gene: TRBD1
len: 12
v_gene: TRBV29-1
j_gene: TRBJ1-1
abundance: .

CDR3aa: CSVKTSGVGGEQYF
CDR3nt: TGCAGCGTCAAAACTAGCGGGGTCGGGGGCGAGCAGTACTTC
d_gene: TRBD2
len: 14
v_gene: TRBV29-1
j_gene: TRBJ2-7
abundance: few

CDR3aa: CASTGPRGTSGRNEQFF
CDR3nt: TGCGCCAGCACGGGTCCCCGGGGGACTAGCGGGAGGAATGAGCAGTTCTTC
d_gene: TRBD2
len: 17
v_gene: TRBV5-1
j_gene: TRBJ2-1
abundance: .

CDR3aa: CASSSTRGAGNTIYF
CDR3nt: TGCGCCAGCAGCTCGACCAGGGGGGCAGGAAACACCATATATTTT
d_gene: TRBD1
len: 15
v_gene: TRBV5-1
j_gene: TRBJ1-3
abundance: .

CDR3aa: CASSAGDRLGANVLTF
CDR3nt: TGTGCCAGCAGTGCGGGGGACAGGCTCGGGGCCAACGTCCTGACTTTC
d_gene: TRBD1
len: 16
v_gene: TRBV6-1
j_gene: TRBJ2-6
abundance: .

CDR3aa: CASSPPGNSYNEQFF
CDR3nt: TGTGCCAGCAGCCCTCCGGGAAACTCCTACAATGAGCAGTTCTTC
d_gene: .
len: 15
v_gene: TRBV7-9
j_gene: TRBJ2-1
abundance: .

CDR3aa: CAWSLYTEAFF
CDR3nt: TGTGCCTGGAGCCTATACACTGAAGCTTTCTTT
d_gene: .
len: 11
v_gene: TRBV30
j_gene: TRBJ1-1
abundance: .

CDR3aa: CAWSSQPEKLFF
CDR3nt: TGTGCCTGGAGTTCACAGCCCGAAAAACTGTTTTTT
d_gene: .
len: 12
v_gene: TRBV30
j_gene: TRBJ1-4
abundance: .

CDR3aa: CASSLRAGLAGVGEQYF
CDR3nt: TGTGCCAGCAGCTTAAGAGCGGGTTTAGCGGGAGTTGGCGAGCAGTACTTC
d_gene: TRBD2
len: 17
v_gene: TRBV7-9
j_gene: TRBJ2-7
abundance: .

CDR3aa: CASSRLAQNTGELFF
CDR3nt: TGCGCCAGCAGCAGACTAGCGCAGAACACCGGGGAGCTGTTTTTT
d_gene: TRBD2
len: 15
v_gene: TRBV5-1
j_gene: TRBJ2-2
abundance: once

CDR3aa: CASRLGSAGELFF
CDR3nt: TGTGCCAGCAGACTAGGGAGTGCCGGGGAGCTGTTTTTT
d_gene: .
len: 13
v_gene: TRBV7-3
j_gene: TRBJ2-2
abundance: .

CDR3aa: CASRGLAVTYEQYF
CDR3nt: TGTGCCAGCCGGGGACTAGCGGTAACCTACGAGCAGTACTTC
d_gene: TRBD2
len: 14
v_gene: TRBV27
j_gene: TRBJ2-7
abundance: .

CDR3aa: CASSLDRNYGYTF
CDR3nt: TGTGCCAGCAGCCTGGACAGAAACTATGGCTACACCTTC
d_gene: .
len: 13
v_gene: TRBV2
j_gene: TRBJ1-2
abundance: .

CDR3aa: CASSLVSFRWTSGNNEQFF
CDR3nt: TGTGCCAGCAGCTTAGTTTCATTCAGGTGGACTAGCGGGAACAATGAGCAGTTCTTC
d_gene: TRBD2
len: 19
v_gene: TRBV7-2
j_gene: TRBJ2-1
abundance: .

CDR3aa: CASTAGTHYGYTF
CDR3nt: TGTGCCAGCACGGCCGGGACACACTATGGCTACACCTTC
d_gene: .
len: 13
v_gene: TRBV28
j_gene: TRBJ1-2
abundance: few

CDR3aa: CASISGGWQPQHF
CDR3nt: TGTGCCAGCATCTCAGGGGGCTGGCAGCCCCAGCATTTT
d_gene: TRBD1
len: 13
v_gene: TRBV28
j_gene: TRBJ1-5
abundance: .

CDR3aa: CASSSFFGSDEQFF
CDR3nt: TGTGCCAGTAGTTCCTTTTTTGGGAGCGATGAGCAGTTCTTC
d_gene: .
len: 14
v_gene: TRBV19
j_gene: TRBJ2-1
abundance: .

CDR3aa: CASSPALAGGYNEQFF
CDR3nt: TGTGCCAGCAGCCCTGCCCTAGCGGGAGGGTACAATGAGCAGTTCTTC
d_gene: TRBD2
len: 16
v_gene: TRBV5-4
j_gene: TRBJ2-1
abundance: .

CDR3aa: CASSLSSYEQYF
CDR3nt: TGTGCCAGCAGCCTTAGCTCCTACGAGCAGTACTTC
d_gene: .
len: 12
v_gene: TRBV7-2
j_gene: TRBJ2-7
abundance: few

CDR3aa: CSSGLAVRGEQFF
CDR3nt: TGCAGCTCGGGACTAGCGGTCCGGGGGGAGCAGTTCTTC
d_gene: TRBD2
len: 13
v_gene: TRBV29-1
j_gene: TRBJ2-1
abundance: .

CDR3aa: CASSYTGGGYTF
CDR3nt: TGTGCCAGCAGCTATACAGGGGGCGGCTACACCTTC
d_gene: TRBD1
len: 12
v_gene: TRBV5-6
j_gene: TRBJ1-2
abundance: .

CDR3aa: CASSLDRQGDEAFF
CDR3nt: TGCGCCAGCAGCTTGGATCGACAGGGGGATGAAGCTTTCTTT
d_gene: TRBD1
len: 14
v_gene: TRBV5-1
j_gene: TRBJ1-1
abundance: .

CDR3aa: CASSQEDNSGANVLTF
CDR3nt: TGTGCCAGCAGCCAAGAGGACAACTCTGGGGCCAACGTCCTGACTTTC
d_gene: .
len: 16
v_gene: TRBV4-2
j_gene: TRBJ2-6
abundance: few

CDR3aa: CASSLVAGGTDTQYF
CDR3nt: TGTGCCAGCAGCTTGGTAGCAGGGGGCACAGATACGCAGTATTTT
d_gene: .
len: 15
v_gene: TRBV5-6
j_gene: TRBJ2-3
abundance: .

CDR3aa: CASRTSGRDEQFF
CDR3nt: TGTGCCAGTAGGACTAGCGGGAGAGATGAGCAGTTCTTC
d_gene: TRBD2
len: 13
v_gene: TRBV6-6
j_gene: TRBJ2-1
abundance: .

CDR3aa: CASSLDRGSYNEQFF
CDR3nt: TGTGCCAGCAGCCTGGACAGGGGGTCCTACAATGAGCAGTTCTTC
d_gene: TRBD1
len: 15
v_gene: TRBV6-2/TRBV6-3
j_gene: TRBJ2-1
abundance: .

CDR3aa: CASSQPGLADTQYF
CDR3nt: TGTGCCAGCAGCCAACCGGGACTAGCAGATACGCAGTATTTT
d_gene: TRBD2
len: 14
v_gene: TRBV13
j_gene: TRBJ2-3
abundance: .

CDR3aa: CASTGERLVNTEAFF
CDR3nt: TGTGCCAGCACAGGGGAAAGGTTAGTGAACACTGAAGCTTTCTTT
d_gene: .
len: 15
v_gene: TRBV7-9
j_gene: TRBJ1-1
abundance: few

CDR3aa: CASSEPGTGLPQPQHF
CDR3nt: TGTGCCAGCAGTGAACCTGGGACAGGGTTACCTCAGCCCCAGCATTTT
d_gene: TRBD1
len: 16
v_gene: TRBV6-1
j_gene: TRBJ1-5
abundance: .